A single sample is the source of the 30 T cell receptor beta chains below, sequenced in a study of cytomegalovirus exposure and HLA in healthy donors. Primers: 60 Vbeta forward and 13 Jbeta reverse. TCRdb's copy holds only in-frame clones and misses some; the assay was immunoSEQ multiplex PCR. The table includes 130,000 to 150,000 clones, 80% to 85% detected once. The source material was PBMCs. The source is a male donor in good health and CMV-seropositive.

The chain is built from TRBV10-3 and TRBJ2-7, with D unclear. The CDR3 runs 13 residues. Germline V gives CDR1 ENHRY, CDR2 SYGVKD. V lost 3 bases to trimming and J lost 2 bases, with 8 bases between them. The CDR3 DNA follows: TGTGCCATCAGTGAAAAAACAACCTACGAGCAGTACTTC. It encodes CAISEKTTYEQYF.

V and J are TRBV7-9 and TRBJ2-1, with a tentative D call TRBD2 (6 bases). CDR1 and CDR2 from the germline V gene are SEHNR and FQNEAQ (reference sequence). With 5 bases removed from V and 7 bases from J, the gap between germline ends came to 9 bases. The CDR3 extends over 12 amino acids. In DNA form, the CDR3 reads TGTGCCAGCAGCCGGGACTCAAATGAGCAGTTCTTC. Amino acid sequence: CASSRDSNEQFF.

This sequence joins TRBV6-6 and TRBJ1-1, with 7 bases lining up with TRBD1. The CDR3 runs to 16 residues. CDR1 and CDR2 from the germline V gene are MNHNY and SVGAGI (reference sequence). The V and J ends lost 5 bases and 5 bases, in that order; junction bases with no gene match: 14. This chain's CDR3 is CASSRGGQKKGTEAFF. CDR3 DNA sequence: TGTGCCAGCAGTCGAGGGGGACAGAAAAAAGGGACTGAAGCTTTCTTT.

This clone was observed once. J is TRBJ2-3 and V is TRBV11-2, with 7 bases fitting TRBD1. Trimming cost V 8 bases and J 4 bases; bases outside gene matches: 6. The length of the CDR3 is 13 residues. In germline, CDR1 is SGHAT, CDR2 FQNNGV. CDR3 DNA sequence: TGTGCCAGCCGGGGACAGTTGTCAGATACGCAGTATTTT. This encodes CASRGQLSDTQYF. The full variable domain, with the rest looked up from reference TRBV11-2 and TRBJ2-3, is EAGVAQSPRYKIIEKRQSVAFWCNPISGHATLYWYQQILGQGPKLLIQFQNNGVVDDSQLPKDRFSAERLKGVDSTLKIQPAKLEDSAVYLCASRGQLSDTQYFGPGTRLTVL.

V usage is TRBV11-3 and J usage is TRBJ1-1, with D uncertain. V dropped 3 bases and J dropped 0 bases, with 8 bases sitting between them. The germline V gene has CDR1 SGHNT and CDR2 YENEEA. The CDR3 totals 14 residues. DNA for the CDR3: TGTGCCAGCAGCTTGTCCGGGGTGAACACTGAAGCTTTCTTT. Its protein is CASSLSGVNTEAFF.

This clone was found once. This chain links TRBV10-1 with TRBJ2-3; possible D gene TRBD2, 7 bases. V was trimmed by 3 bases and J by 7 bases, leaving 14 bases between them. The CDR3 extends over 14 amino acids. Germline assignment: CDR1 WNHNN and CDR2 SYGVQD (reference sequence). Written as DNA, the CDR3 is TGCGCCAGCAGTGATCGGGGGGCCCCCCATACGCAGTATTTT. This encodes CASSDRGAPHTQYF.

A few counts support this clone. The J gene is TRBJ1-3, the V gene TRBV7-5; the D call TRBD1 from the table was never checked on the DNA. TRBV7-5 is given as a pseudogene. The CDR3 extends over 15 amino acids. CDR3 DNA: TGTGCCAGAAGCTTAGGGACAGAAGCTGGAAACACCATATATTTT. This gives the protein CARSLGTEAGNTIYF.

This clone was counted between two and nine times. The chain combines TRBV6-1 with TRBJ1-2; the D is unclear. The CDR3 is made up of 15 amino acids. Germline V lookup: CDR1 MNHNS, CDR2 SASEGT. Trimming shortened V by 5 bases and J by 4 bases, and 17 bases separated the two germline ends. The CDR3 is CASSTTEEGGYGYTF. In nucleotides, the CDR3 is TGTGCCAGCAGTACCACCGAGGAGGGCGGCTATGGCTACACCTTC.

This rearrangement joins TRBV7-8 to TRBJ2-1; the match to TRBD2 covers 11 bases. The CDR3 covers 15 residues. After removal of 5 bases from V and 9 bases from J, the junction contained 9 bases not matched to a gene. CDR1 and CDR2 from the germline V gene are SGHVS and FQNEAQ. In nucleotides, the CDR3 is TGTGCCAGCAGCCAAAGTAGCGGGGGGGCCCCTGAGCAGTTCTTC. It specifies CASSQSSGGAPEQFF.

V usage is TRBV4-1 and J usage is TRBJ1-2, with a tentative D call TRBD1 (5 bases). From germline, CDR1 is MGHRA and CDR2 YSYEKL. V was clipped by 4 bases and J by 3 bases, with 15 bases between them. The CDR3 length is 15 residues. DNA for the CDR3: TGCGCCAGCAGCCCCCCCGGGGGGTGGGACTATGGCTACACCTTC. It yields the protein CASSPPGGWDYGYTF.

This chain connects TRBV11-3 to TRBJ2-3, with 8 bases that match TRBD1. Trimming removed 5 bases from V and 1 base from J; junction bases left unmatched: 5. This CDR3 has 15 residues. From germline, CDR1 is SGHNT and CDR2 YENEEA. The CDR3: CASSPQTGGTDTQYF. Here the CDR3 DNA reads TGTGCCAGCAGCCCGCAGACAGGGGGCACAGATACGCAGTATTTT.

The CDR3 region has the DNA TGCGCCAGCAGCTTGGCCAGGCCACCCTACGAGCAGTACTTC. It specifies CASSLARPPYEQYF. This chain uses TRBV5-1 with TRBJ2-7; D is unresolved. The CDR3 sequence is 14 residues long. The V gene's germline CDR1 is SGHRS and CDR2 YFSETQ. Trimming pared 0 bases from V and 2 bases from J, leaving 9 bases between.

V and J are TRBV5-1 and TRBJ2-5, with D perhaps TRBD2 (5 bases). CDR3 length: 15 residues. Germline V gene lookup returns CDR1 SGHRS and CDR2 YFSETQ. V was pared by 0 bases and J by 0 bases, with 9 bases between. This CDR3 is CASSLGEPYQETQYF. DNA for the CDR3: TGCGCCAGCAGCTTGGGGGAGCCATACCAAGAGACCCAGTACTTC.

The chain carries TRBV28 and TRBJ2-6; D unclear. This CDR3 has 15 residues. CDR1 is MDHEN and CDR2 is SYDVKM in the germline V gene. V shed 5 bases and J shed 0 bases, with 8 bases lying between them. CDR3 protein: CASSHSYSGANVLTF. The CDR3 DNA follows: TGTGCCAGCAGTCACTCCTACTCTGGGGCCAACGTCCTGACTTTC. Full variable domain (remainder filled in from reference TRBV28 and TRBJ2-6): DVKVTQSSRYLVKRTGEKVFLECVQDMDHENMFWYRQDPGLGLRLIYFSYDVKMKEKGDIPEGYSVSREKKERFSLILESASTNQTSMYLCASSHSYSGANVLTFGAGSRLTVL.

J is TRBJ2-7 and V is TRBV29-1, with a possible D match to TRBD1 (6 bases). V was clipped by 6 bases and J by 4 bases, with 19 bases between them. This CDR3 spans 14 amino acids. Germline V gives CDR1 SQVTM, CDR2 ANQGSEA. The CDR3 is CSVLPGQRPYEQYF. The CDR3 DNA follows: TGCAGCGTGTTACCGGGACAAAGGCCTTACGAGCAGTACTTC.

V is TRBV18 and J is TRBJ1-1, with a possible D match to TRBD1 (6 bases). V dropped 6 bases and J dropped 2 bases, with 25 bases sitting between them. CDR1 KGHSH and CDR2 LQKENI come from the germline V gene. The CDR3 loop spans 18 amino acids. The DNA of the CDR3 is TGTGCCAGCTCCAAGAGGCAAATGAGACAGGTGCCAAACACTGAAGCTTTCTTT. The encoded protein is CASSKRQMRQVPNTEAFF.

This clone showed up just once. The chain employs TRBV5-6 and TRBJ2-2; D not resolved. The CDR3 contains 16 residues. The V end lost 1 base, the J end lost 2 bases, and 12 bases lay between the germline ends. Germline V gene lookup returns CDR1 SGHDT and CDR2 YYEEEE. The CDR3, as DNA: TGTGCCAGCAGCTTGTTGTCCAAACTAAACACCGGGGAGCTGTTTTTT. Its protein product is CASSLLSKLNTGELFF.

This clone was counted once. J is TRBJ1-1 and V is TRBV18; D remains unclear. Trimming pared 1 base from V and 0 bases from J, leaving 12 bases between. Germline V gives CDR1 KGHSH, CDR2 LQKENI. The CDR3 runs to 16 residues. The CDR3 DNA reads as TGTGCCAGCTCACCACAAGAAAGGAGTGTGAACACTGAAGCTTTCTTT. This gives the protein CASSPQERSVNTEAFF.

The chain has TRBV29-1 and TRBJ2-3; TRBD1 is a possible D gene (5 bases). CDR1 and CDR2 (germline): SQVTM, ANQGSEA. The CDR3 consists of 12 residues. Trimming shortened V by 7 bases and J by 3 bases, and 11 bases separated the two germline ends. CDR3 in amino acids: CSATEATDTQYF. In DNA, the CDR3 is TGCAGCGCGACAGAAGCTACAGATACGCAGTATTTT.

The gene calls are TRBV10-3 and TRBJ1-1, with 8 bases matching TRBD1. The germline gives CDR1 ENHRY, CDR2 SYGVKD. The trim removed 6 bases at V and 4 bases at J, leaving 13 bases unmatched. The CDR3 sequence is 16 residues long. The CDR3 sequence: CAISPRGPWGRTEAFF. The CDR3 DNA sequence: TGTGCCATCAGCCCCAGGGGGCCGTGGGGGCGCACTGAAGCTTTCTTT.

This clone was observed once. The chain combines TRBV19 with TRBJ1-1; TRBD1 is a possible D gene (6 bases). The V gene's germline CDR1 is LNHDA and CDR2 SQIVND (reference sequence). This CDR3 contains 13 residues. The V end lost 3 bases, the J end lost 1 base, and 6 bases lay between the germline ends. CDR3 sequence (DNA): TGTGCCAGTAGTATGACAGGGAACACTGAAGCTTTCTTT. As protein: CASSMTGNTEAFF.

This CDR3 is CASSLLAVNTGELFF. As DNA, the CDR3 is TGTGCCAGCAGTTTATTAGCAGTAAACACCGGGGAGCTGTTTTTT. The gene calls are TRBV27 and TRBJ2-2; no reliable D call. The CDR3 length is 15 residues. Germline CDR1 reads MNHEY; CDR2 reads SMNVEV (reference sequence). V dropped 1 base and J dropped 2 bases, with 8 bases sitting between them.

The chain joins TRBV28 to TRBJ1-2; a possible D gene is TRBD1 (5 bases). The CDR3 has 12 amino acids. Trimming pared 5 bases from V and 4 bases from J, leaving 8 bases between. Germline V gene sequence: CDR1 MDHEN, CDR2 SYDVKM. CDR3 coding DNA: TGTGCCAGCAGTGTCGACAGCTATGGCTACACCTTC. This translates into CASSVDSYGYTF.

This chain uses TRBV18 with TRBJ2-2, with D possibly TRBD2 on 6 matching bases. Germline CDR1 is KGHSH and CDR2 is LQKENI. V gave up 0 bases and J gave up 5 bases, with 25 bases separating them. The CDR3 has 20 amino acids. The CDR3, as DNA: TGTGCCAGCTCACCACCTGAGAGGGCGAGCGGAGGGGCAACAACCGGGGAGCTGTTTTTT. It is translated as CASSPPERASGGATTGELFF.

This clone turned up a few times. The rearrangement links TRBV5-1 to TRBJ1-1; 9 bases align to TRBD1. CDR1 is SGHRS and CDR2 is YFSETQ in the germline V gene. The CDR3 runs 15 residues. V lost 2 bases to trimming and J lost 1 base; unmatched junction nucleotides: 3. The DNA for the CDR3 is TGCGCCAGCAGCTTACGGGGACAGGGGAACACTGAAGCTTTCTTT. Its translation: CASSLRGQGNTEAFF.

J is TRBJ2-5 and V is TRBV29-1; D is perhaps TRBD1 (6 bases). This CDR3 has 15 residues. Deletions cut 3 bases from V and 0 bases from J, with 14 bases between. Germline V gene lookup returns CDR1 SQVTM and CDR2 ANQGSEA. As DNA, the CDR3 is TGCAGCGTTGATCTGGGGGCAGTCCACCAAGAGACCCAGTACTTC. Encoded protein: CSVDLGAVHQETQYF.

The V and J genes are TRBV27 and TRBJ2-3; 10 bases agree with TRBD2. Germline V CDR1 and CDR2: MNHEY, SMNVEV (reference sequence). The CDR3 covers 15 residues. The V segment lost 4 bases and the J segment 4 bases; nucleotides outside the gene matches: 5. CDR3 nucleotide sequence: TGTGCCAGCAGTTCCCTAGCGGGAGCCTCAGATACGCAGTATTTT. Its protein is CASSSLAGASDTQYF.

V usage is TRBV13 and J usage is TRBJ1-2; D unclear. Per germline, CDR1 PRHDT and CDR2 FYEKMQ (reference sequence). This CDR3 comprises 15 residues. The V gene lost 5 bases and the J gene lost 2 bases, with 15 bases spanning the gap. CDR3 DNA sequence: TGTGCCAGCAGCCGCATCAACTTTAGAAACTATGGCTACACCTTC. This translates into CASSRINFRNYGYTF.

The chain carries TRBV7-3 and TRBJ1-2; D remains unclear. Trimming took off 0 bases at V and 4 bases at J, with 9 bases between the two ends. The CDR3 has 14 amino acids. The germline CDR1 and CDR2 sequences are SGHTA and FQGTGA. Here the CDR3 reads CASSLTGEGYGYTF. CDR3 coding DNA: TGTGCCAGCAGCTTAACCGGGGAGGGCTATGGCTACACCTTC.

The chain has TRBV27 and TRBJ1-1; weak D call: TRBD1 (6 bases). Germline V gives CDR1 MNHEY, CDR2 SMNVEV (reference sequence). Trimming took off 2 bases at V and 7 bases at J, with 11 bases between the two ends. This CDR3 spans 13 amino acids. CDR3 coding DNA: TGTGCCAGCAGTTTAGTTCAGGGGATTGAAGCTTTCTTT. Translated: CASSLVQGIEAFF.